This is a list of T cell receptor beta chains from one sample in a study of CD8 T cells in Susac syndrome. One entry per CDR3 protein, called by TCRdb with MiXCR from the immunoSEQ multiplex PCR reads. The sample records 350,000 to 550,000 distinct CDR3 sequences, 85% being singletons. The sample was CD8+ T cells from PBMCs. These receptors came from a human donor with multiple sclerosis. Each CDR3 is given with its conserved first and last residue. The D gene is left open where the match is weak. Size is omitted from some rows. Given values are once, few, many or a class for expanded clones.

TRBD2 | NA | TRBJ2-1 | TRBV11-2 | CASSLTSGSSYNEQFF | TGTGCCAGCAGTTTAACTAGCGGAAGCTCCTACAATGAGCAGTTCTTC
TRBD1 | NA | TRBJ1-1 | TRBV12-3/TRBV12-4 | CASSLEGAQTEAFF | TGTGCCAGCAGTTTAGAGGGGGCGCAAACTGAAGCTTTCTTT
NA | NA | TRBJ2-7 | TRBV30 | CAWSRTVAYEQYF | TGTGCCTGGAGTCGGACAGTTGCCTACGAGCAGTACTTC
TRBD1 | NA | TRBJ2-6 | TRBV6-4 | CASSADRGSSAGANVLTF | TGTGCCAGCAGTGCGGACAGGGGTAGTAGTGCTGGGGCCAACGTCCTGACTTTC
NA | NA | TRBJ2-1 | TRBV4-2 | CASSQDRIAVNYNEQFF | TGTGCCAGCAGCCAAGATAGAATAGCGGTGAACTACAATGAGCAGTTCTTC
TRBD1 | NA | TRBJ2-3 | TRBV5-4 | CASSSGTGGGDTQYF | TGTGCCAGCAGCTCCGGGACAGGGGGCGGAGATACGCAGTATTTT
NA | NA | TRBJ2-5 | TRBV4-1 | CASSQRRGLETQYF | TGCGCCAGCAGCCAGCGGAGGGGGCTTGAGACCCAGTACTTC
TRBD2 | NA | TRBJ2-3 | TRBV5-1 | CASSLDGLAGTDTQYF | TGCGCCAGCAGCTTGGACGGACTAGCGGGGACAGATACGCAGTATTTT
NA | NA | TRBJ1-4 | TRBV30 | CAWTAGRAEGEKLFF | TGTGCCTGGACCGCGGGTAGGGCGGAGGGTGAAAAACTGTTTTTT
NA | NA | TRBJ2-5 | TRBV3-1 | CASSWEIGETQYF | TGTGCCAGCAGCTGGGAGATTGGAGAGACCCAGTACTTC
TRBD1 | NA | TRBJ2-7 | TRBV15 | CATSRFFGQGASNEQYF | TGTGCCACCAGCAGATTCTTTGGACAGGGGGCGTCGAACGAGCAGTACTTC
NA | NA | TRBJ1-1 | TRBV28 | CASSPPTGSNTEAFF | TGTGCCAGCAGTCCCCCCACAGGGAGCAACACTGAAGCTTTCTTT
NA | NA | TRBJ1-2 | TRBV19 | CASSRQTFYGYTF | TGTGCCAGTAGTAGACAGACCTTCTATGGCTACACCTTC
NA | NA | TRBJ2-1 | TRBV6-4 | CASSETVLGSYNEQFF | TGTGCCAGCAGTGAGACGGTTCTCGGCTCCTACAATGAGCAGTTCTTC
TRBD2 | few | TRBJ2-7 | TRBV30 | CAWGVMAGAYEQYF | TGTGCCTGGGGTGTAATGGCGGGAGCCTACGAGCAGTACTTC
NA | NA | TRBJ1-5 | TRBV12-3/TRBV12-4 | CASSSAGGIESPQHF | TGTGCCAGCAGTTCCGCCGGGGGGATCGAATCGCCCCAGCATTTT